Listed below are T cell receptor beta chains from one sample, sequenced in a study of blood T cells in healthy people across ages. Via MiXCR, TCRdb re-called the 5' RACE reads, giving one row per CDR3 protein. The sample lists roughly 900,000 distinct CDR3 sequences; around 28% were seen once. What was sequenced was blood. Every receptor here comes from a woman aged 80 or older in good health. Both conserved end residues are part of each CDR3. The D gene is left open where the match is weak. Only some rows state a clone size, as once, few, many or a class for expanded clones.

d_gene,v_gene,j_gene,abundance,CDR3aa,CDR3nt
-,TRBV5-5,TRBJ2-1,many,CASSFQGNYNEQFF,TGTGCCAGCAGCTTCCAGGGGAACTACAATGAGCAGTTCTTC
TRBD2,TRBV28,TRBJ2-3,-,CASIRAGGWDTQYF,TGTGCCAGCATTAGGGCGGGGGGATGGGATACGCAGTATTTT
TRBD1,TRBV27,TRBJ1-1,many,CASSLRGRGNTEAFF,TGTGCCAGCAGTTTAAGGGGCAGGGGGAATACTGAAGCTTTCTTT
-,TRBV11-2,TRBJ2-2,few,CASSSSGQLAGELFF,TGTGCCAGCAGCTCTTCCGGACAGTTGGCCGGGGAGCTGTTTTTT
-,TRBV2,TRBJ2-2,-,CASRRSASEIGELFF,TGTGCCAGCAGAAGAAGCGCTAGCGAAATCGGGGAGCTGTTTTTT
TRBD1,TRBV4-1,TRBJ1-2,-,CASRRDRGGNGYTF,TGCGCCAGCAGGCGGGACAGGGGGGGGAATGGCTACACCTTC
-,TRBV4-2,TRBJ2-1,many,CASSQAWDRGNEQFF,TGTGCCAGCAGCCAAGCCTGGGACCGCGGAAATGAGCAGTTCTTC
TRBD2,TRBV3-1,TRBJ2-2,-,CASSPRLAGDYTGELFF,TGTGCCAGCAGCCCCCGACTAGCGGGGGACTACACCGGGGAGCTGTTTTTT
TRBD1,TRBV27,TRBJ2-1,-,CASSLQGAHERFF,TGTGCCAGCAGTTTGCAGGGGGCCCACGAGCGGTTCTTC
-,TRBV5-1,TRBJ2-2,-,CASSLAPPTGELFF,TGCGCCAGCAGCTTGGCTCCTCCCACCGGGGAGCTGTTTTTT
TRBD2,TRBV3-1,TRBJ2-2,-,CASTTGGTGELFF,TGTGCCAGCACCACGGGAGGCACCGGGGAGCTGTTTTTT
TRBD1,TRBV2,TRBJ1-2,-,CASLGLGQGSGYTF,TGTGCCAGCCTGGGGTTAGGACAGGGCTCTGGCTACACCTTC
-,TRBV28,TRBJ2-1,many,CASSLFSGRGNEQFF,TGTGCCAGCAGTTTATTTTCGGGACGGGGGAATGAGCAGTTCTTC
-,TRBV12-5,TRBJ1-1,-,CASGLVLGVEGGRTEAFF,TGTGCTAGTGGTTTGGTATTGGGGGTCGAGGGGGGACGCACTGAAGCTTTCTTT
-,TRBV12-3/TRBV12-4,TRBJ1-1,-,CASTRGVWNTEAFF,TGTGCCAGCACCCGAGGGGTTTGGAACACTGAAGCTTTCTTT
-,TRBV15,TRBJ2-6,many,CATSRDRGQSGANVLTF,TGTGCCACCAGCAGAGATCGAGGACAGTCTGGGGCCAACGTCCTGACTTTC
-,TRBV20-1,TRBJ2-7,many,CSARDSAGNYEQYF,TGCAGTGCTAGAGATTCGGCAGGGAACTACGAGCAGTACTTC
TRBD2,TRBV6-2/TRBV6-3,TRBJ2-1,-,CASRPVAGGQGNEQFF,TGTGCCAGCAGACCGGTAGCGGGAGGGCAGGGCAATGAGCAGTTCTTC
-,TRBV6-2/TRBV6-3,TRBJ2-1,many,CASKVGRGFYEQFF,TGTGCCAGCAAAGTAGGGAGAGGGTTCTATGAGCAGTTCTTC
TRBD1,TRBV7-2,TRBJ2-7,few,CASSFQGQGSYEQYF,TGTGCCAGCAGCTTTCAAGGACAGGGAAGCTACGAGCAGTACTTC
-,TRBV29-1,TRBJ1-2,many,CSALRSYYGYTF,TGCAGCGCCCTCAGGAGTTACTATGGCTACACCTTC
-,TRBV7-2,TRBJ1-2,many,CASSTPPGADNYGYTF,TGTGCCAGCAGCACACCCCCGGGGGCTGATAACTATGGCTACACCTTC
-,TRBV20-1,TRBJ2-1,many,CSARGRVAGATIGNEQFF,TGCAGTGCCAGAGGGCGGGTCGCGGGGGCTACGATTGGGAATGAGCAGTTCTTC
-,TRBV7-9,TRBJ2-5,medium-sized,CASSLALHRDSGETQYF,TGTGCCAGCAGCTTAGCTCTCCACCGGGACTCCGGGGAGACCCAGTACTTC
-,TRBV7-9,TRBJ1-2,many,CASSSRVNYGYTF,TGTGCCAGCAGCTCCAGGGTTAACTATGGCTACACCTTC
-,TRBV7-2,TRBJ1-4,-,CASSFLPAGGRNEKLFF,TGTGCCAGCAGCTTCCTCCCCGCGGGTGGCCGTAATGAAAAACTGTTTTTT
TRBD1,TRBV6-6,TRBJ1-1,many,CASRRAGGAGTEAFF,TGTGCCAGCAGGCGAGCAGGGGGCGCGGGGACTGAAGCTTTCTTT
-,TRBV6-2/TRBV6-3,TRBJ1-5,many,CASSYGVNNQPQHF,TGTGCCAGCAGTTACGGGGTAAACAATCAGCCCCAGCATTTT
-,TRBV6-1,TRBJ1-5,few,CASSGTTHQPQHF,TGTGCCAGCAGTGGTACGACACATCAGCCCCAGCATTTT
-,TRBV15,TRBJ2-1,-,CVTSGISEGAGNEQFF,TGTGTCACCAGCGGAATTAGCGAGGGGGCGGGGAATGAGCAGTTCTTC
TRBD2,TRBV20-1,TRBJ2-1,many,CSAGASGGAARSYNEQFF,TGCAGTGCTGGGGCTAGCGGGGGGGCCGCTAGGTCCTACAATGAGCAGTTCTTC
-,TRBV7-2,TRBJ2-1,many,CASSSGERVNNEQFF,TGTGCCAGCAGCTCAGGGGAGAGAGTCAACAATGAGCAGTTCTTC
TRBD1,TRBV7-2,TRBJ2-5,many,CASSPRTGRGETQYF,TGTGCCAGCAGCCCACGGACAGGGCGGGGAGAGACCCAGTACTTC
-,TRBV9,TRBJ2-6,many,CASSVAPVSGANVLTF,TGTGCCAGCAGCGTAGCACCGGTCTCTGGGGCCAACGTCCTGACTTTC
-,TRBV2,TRBJ2-4,many,CASSSLKNIQYF,TGTGCCAGCAGTTCTTTGAAAAACATTCAGTACTTC
-,TRBV7-2,TRBJ2-1,many,CASSSGTPSSYNEQFF,TGTGCCAGCAGCTCCGGGACACCGAGCTCCTACAATGAGCAGTTCTTC
-,TRBV18,TRBJ1-1,few,CASSPQFSNTEAFF,TGTGCCAGCTCACCTCAATTTTCGAACACTGAAGCTTTCTTT
-,TRBV5-4,TRBJ2-5,many,CASSFRTAQETQYF,TGTGCCAGCAGCTTCCGGACAGCCCAAGAGACCCAGTACTTC
-,TRBV20-1,TRBJ1-2,-,CSARDQEGRMEGYTF,TGCAGTGCTAGAGACCAGGAGGGGCGGATGGAGGGCTACACCTTC
-,TRBV5-6,TRBJ2-3,many,CASSLVPGVDTQYF,TGTGCCAGCAGCTTGGTTCCGGGGGTCGATACGCAGTATTTT
-,TRBV6-2/TRBV6-3,TRBJ2-4,-,CVGSYGVNIQYF,TGTGTCGGCAGTTATGGGGTTAACATTCAGTACTTC
-,TRBV9,TRBJ2-5,once,CASSVGIRKPSRETQYF,TGTGCCAGCAGCGTAGGTATTCGGAAACCCTCCAGAGAGACCCAGTACTTC
-,TRBV20-1,TRBJ1-2,many,CSASGSQRNYGYTF,TGCAGTGCTTCCGGGTCTCAGCGGAACTATGGCTACACCTTC
TRBD1,TRBV6-5,TRBJ2-5,many,CASSYRTPGTGTEETQYF,TGTGCCAGCAGTTACCGCACGCCAGGGACAGGGACTGAGGAGACCCAGTACTTC
-,TRBV18,TRBJ2-1,-,CASSPWGSLNNEQFF,TGTGCCAGCTCACCATGGGGAAGCCTGAACAATGAGCAGTTCTTC
-,TRBV4-1,TRBJ2-3,many,CASSRNTATDTQYF,TGCGCCAGCAGCCGGAACACAGCCACAGATACGCAGTATTTT
-,TRBV28,TRBJ1-1,many,CASSLRDRLNTEAFF,TGTGCCAGCAGTTTAAGAGATCGATTGAACACTGAAGCTTTCTTT
-,TRBV15,TRBJ2-3,-,CATSRLSSGPTDTQYF,TGTGCCACCAGCAGACTTAGTAGCGGCCCCACAGATACGCAGTATTTT